Listed below are T cell receptor beta chains from one sample, sequenced in a study of CD8 T cells in Susac syndrome. TCRdb used MiXCR to reprocess the immunoSEQ multiplex PCR reads, holding one entry per CDR3 protein. The table has 170,000 or so distinct CDR3 sequences, roughly 95% seen once. Specimen: CD4+ T cells from PBMCs. These receptors were collected from a human donor with Susac syndrome. Both conserved end residues are part of each CDR3. D genes are given only for firm matches. Some rows have no size entry. The others give once, few or many, or a class for an expanded clone.

d_call: NA; j_call: TRBJ2-7; clone_size: once; v_call: TRBV27; cdr3_nt: TGTGCCAGCAGCCCAGGGGGAGGCTACGAGCAGTACTTC; cdr3_aa: CASSPGGGYEQYF
d_call: NA; j_call: TRBJ1-2; clone_size: NA; v_call: TRBV20-1; cdr3_nt: TGCAGTGCTAGAGATGAGAGGGGGTCGGATGGCTACACCTTC; cdr3_aa: CSARDERGSDGYTF
d_call: TRBD1; j_call: TRBJ1-5; clone_size: once; v_call: TRBV28; cdr3_nt: TGTGCCAGCAGTCCAGGGGGGGCGGATCAGCCCCAGCATTTT; cdr3_aa: CASSPGGADQPQHF
d_call: TRBD2; j_call: TRBJ2-7; clone_size: NA; v_call: TRBV15; cdr3_nt: TGTGCCACCAGCAGAGGGGGGACTAGATCCCCCTACGAGCAGTACTTC; cdr3_aa: CATSRGGTRSPYEQYF
d_call: NA; j_call: TRBJ2-6; clone_size: NA; v_call: TRBV29-1; cdr3_nt: TGCAGCGTTGTTCTTCCCGGGGCCAACGTCCTGACTTTC; cdr3_aa: CSVVLPGANVLTF
d_call: NA; j_call: TRBJ1-1; clone_size: NA; v_call: TRBV4-3; cdr3_nt: TGCGCCAGCAGCCAGGCCCCGAGCGGGACTGAAGCTTTCTTT; cdr3_aa: CASSQAPSGTEAFF
d_call: NA; j_call: TRBJ2-5; clone_size: NA; v_call: TRBV28; cdr3_nt: TGTGCCAGCAGTTCGACAGGGGAGGGAGAGACCCAGTACTTC; cdr3_aa: CASSSTGEGETQYF
d_call: NA; j_call: TRBJ2-3; clone_size: NA; v_call: TRBV20-1; cdr3_nt: TGCAGTGGGCTCCGGGAGACAGATACGCAGTATTTT; cdr3_aa: CSGLRETDTQYF
d_call: NA; j_call: TRBJ2-1; clone_size: NA; v_call: TRBV30; cdr3_nt: TGTGCCGTGGGCCTACCCTATGAGCAGTTCTTC; cdr3_aa: CAVGLPYEQFF
d_call: NA; j_call: TRBJ2-3; clone_size: NA; v_call: TRBV27; cdr3_nt: TGTGCCAGCAGTTTATTGAGCACAGATACGCAGTATTTT; cdr3_aa: CASSLLSTDTQYF
d_call: NA; j_call: TRBJ1-5; clone_size: NA; v_call: TRBV6-5; cdr3_nt: TGTGCCAGCAGTTCCGACGGAGACTATAGCAATCAGCCCCAGCATTTT; cdr3_aa: CASSSDGDYSNQPQHF
d_call: NA; j_call: TRBJ2-3; clone_size: NA; v_call: TRBV7-9; cdr3_nt: TGTGCCAGCAGCCAAAGCGGGCAGGTCCTCCGCACAGATACGCAGTATTTT; cdr3_aa: CASSQSGQVLRTDTQYF
d_call: NA; j_call: TRBJ1-2; clone_size: NA; v_call: TRBV27; cdr3_nt: TGTGCCAGCAGTCCCAACGACATACGTAACTATGGCTACACCTTC; cdr3_aa: CASSPNDIRNYGYTF
d_call: TRBD1; j_call: TRBJ1-1; clone_size: NA; v_call: TRBV14; cdr3_nt: TGTGCCAGCAGCCGAGAGACAGGGAGAGCCACTGAAGCTTTCTTT; cdr3_aa: CASSRETGRATEAFF
d_call: TRBD2; j_call: TRBJ2-1; clone_size: NA; v_call: TRBV12-3/TRBV12-4; cdr3_nt: TGTGCCAGCAGTTCTCCCTTAAGCGGGAGGGGGGCCAATGAGCAGTTCTTC; cdr3_aa: CASSSPLSGRGANEQFF
d_call: TRBD1; j_call: TRBJ2-2; clone_size: once; v_call: TRBV5-4; cdr3_nt: TGTGCCAGCAGCCCGACACAGGGGGTCGACGGGGAGCTGTTTTTT; cdr3_aa: CASSPTQGVDGELFF
d_call: NA; j_call: TRBJ1-6; clone_size: NA; v_call: TRBV3-1; cdr3_nt: TGTGCCAGCAGCCAGGGACGGGATTCACCCCTCCACTTT; cdr3_aa: CASSQGRDSPLHF
d_call: TRBD2; j_call: TRBJ2-7; clone_size: NA; v_call: TRBV20-1; cdr3_nt: TGCAGTGCTAGAGACAGGGACGGGAGGGCCCGGTACGAGCAGTACTTC; cdr3_aa: CSARDRDGRARYEQYF
d_call: NA; j_call: TRBJ1-3; clone_size: few; v_call: TRBV30; cdr3_nt: TGTGCCTGGACTGGATCTGGAAACACCATATATTTT; cdr3_aa: CAWTGSGNTIYF
d_call: TRBD2; j_call: TRBJ2-1; clone_size: NA; v_call: TRBV20-1; cdr3_nt: TGCAGTGCTAGCCACCTTAGCGGGAGTAGGGGTGAGCAGTTCTTC; cdr3_aa: CSASHLSGSRGEQFF
d_call: NA; j_call: TRBJ2-3; clone_size: NA; v_call: TRBV7-9; cdr3_nt: TGTGCCAGCAGCCAAGAGACGGCTTCTACGCAGTATTTT; cdr3_aa: CASSQETASTQYF
d_call: NA; j_call: TRBJ2-2; clone_size: NA; v_call: TRBV9; cdr3_nt: TGTGCCAGCAGCGTAGTAGCGGCGAACACCGGGGAGCTGTTTTTT; cdr3_aa: CASSVVAANTGELFF